The T cell receptor (beta chain) under discussion was sequenced for a study of type 1 and type 2 diabetes patients. This clonotype has only a few counts. PCR was run on genomic DNA. The TCR beta CDR3 region was amplified using 30 forward and 13 reverse primers. TCRdb re-derived calls from the multiplex PCR reads in MiXCR, one entry per CDR3 protein. This table has 250,000 or so distinct CDR3 sequences, around 47% appearing once. The CDR3 runs to 16 residues. Germline-derived CDR1 and CDR2 are ENHRY and SYGVKD. After removal of 2 bases from V and 5 bases from J, the junction contained 11 bases not matched to a gene. All diabetic donors were classified as either type 1 or type 2 diabetes.

The V gene is TRBV10-3, the J gene TRBJ2-5; 7 bases line up with TRBD1. The material sequenced was peripheral blood mononuclear cells (PBMCs). The receptor comes from a man aged 18 to 35 with type 2 diabetes. The CDR3 loop is CAISEGPTGREETQYF. CDR3 nucleotides: TGTGCCATCAGTGAGGGGCCGACAGGGAGAGAGGAGACCCAGTACTTC.